This TCR beta chain was captured by sequencing in a study of cytomegalovirus exposure and HLA in healthy donors. Repertoires were generated with immunoSEQ multiplex PCR, while TCRdb's copy carries only in-frame clones and drops some. The profile shows about 160,000 clones, 65% to 90% of them singletons. The clonotype was recovered from a woman younger than 30 in good health and CMV-seronegative. The material sequenced was PBMCs.

The CDR3 sequence is CASSFSPTGQVYNEQFF. The CDR3 DNA reads as TGTGCCAGCAGCTTCTCCCCCACGGGACAGGTCTACAATGAGCAGTTCTTC. The chain employs TRBV5-6 and TRBJ2-1; TRBD1 matches 8 bases. V shed 2 bases, J shed 3 bases, and the junction held 10 bases outside the gene matches. The CDR3 contains 17 residues. Germline V gene sequence: CDR1 SGHDT, CDR2 YYEEEE. Combining the CDR3 with reference TRBV5-6 and TRBJ2-1 gives the whole variable domain DAGVTQSPTHLIKTRGQQVTLRCSPKSGHDTVSWYQQALGQGPQFIFQYYEEEERQRGNFPDRFSGHQFPNYSSELNVNALLLGDSALYLCASSFSPTGQVYNEQFFGPGTRLTVL.